This TCR beta chain emerged from a study of low-dose radiotherapy and immunotherapy resistance in tumors. About the study: Cohort 1 patients were irradiated with 0.5 Gy fractions every 2 weeks to 6.5 Gy total.

This clonotype occurred many times. Priming of first-strand cDNA relied on TRAV- and TRBV-specific primers (covering alpha and beta chains). With a constant-region primer and a V-primer adapter, TCRs were subjected to approximately 21 PCR cycles of amplification. In TCRdb, the reads were re-called with MiXCR into one record per CDR3 protein. The sample has 65,000 to 95,000 distinct CDR3 sequences, around a sixth seen once. Time point indicated: after trial treatment. Treatment defined: LDRT plus nivolumab, ipilimumab, low-dose cyclophosphamide and aspirin (RACIN trial). CDR1 is SEHNR, CDR2 FQNEAQ, per germline (reference sequence). CDR3 length: 15 amino acids. J lost 5 bases, V lost 4 bases, and 5 bases had no gene match.

This sequence was found in a male donor with prostate cancer. This specimen was PBMCs, taken after low-dose radiotherapy plus immunotherapy. The chain uses TRBV7-9 and TRBJ2-3, with TRBD1 identical over 11 bases. The CDR3 sequence: CASSYGQGAGDTQYF. The CDR3 nucleotides are TGTGCCAGCAGCTACGGACAGGGGGCGGGAGATACGCAGTATTTT.